These 23 T cell receptor beta chains were all obtained from the same sample, sequenced in a study of CD8+CD57+ T cells in acquired aplastic anemia. By flow cytometry, patients selected for sequencing had shown an expansion of CD8+CD57+ cells. The template for TCR beta VDJ and CDR3 sequence profiling was genomic DNA. TCRdb reprocessed the reads via MiXCR and lists one record per CDR3 protein. The sample lists some 120,000 distinct CDR3 sequences; over 30% were seen once. Input material: sorted CD4+, CD8+, or CD8+CD57+ T cells (not recorded which) from PBMCs. These receptors were collected from a human donor with aplastic anemia.

This chain uses TRBV24-1 with TRBJ2-1; 8 bases match TRBD2. Trimming took 0 bases from V and 0 from J; bases not matched to a gene: 0. This CDR3 has 16 amino acids. Per the germline V gene, CDR1 is KGHDR and CDR2 is SFDVKD. CDR3 nucleotide sequence: TGTGCCACCAGTGATTTGAGCGGGAGCTCCTACAATGAGCAGTTCTTC. Translation: CATSDLSGSSYNEQFF.

Ten or more counts support this clonotype. The rearrangement joins TRBV6-1 to TRBJ2-7; 13 nucleotides line up with TRBD2. Germline-derived CDR1 and CDR2 are MNHNS and SASEGT. J lost 0 bases, V lost 7 bases, and 15 bases had no gene match. This CDR3 is built from 19 residues. The CDR3 DNA sequence: TGTGCCAGCACTCCCCTCGGACTAGCGGGGGCCTTAAGCTCCTACGAGCAGTACGTC. Protein: CASTPLGLAGALSSYEQYV.

The chain uses TRBV5-1 and TRBJ2-7, with TRBD2 matching 13 bases. The CDR3 is made up of 17 amino acids. Germline assignment: CDR1 SGHRS and CDR2 YFSETQ. The V gene end was trimmed by 0 bases and the J gene end by 3 bases; junction bases not matched to a gene: 6. Here the CDR3 reads CASSLEPTSGGVYEQYF. CDR3 coding DNA: TGCGCCAGCAGCTTGGAACCCACTAGCGGGGGGGTCTACGAGCAGTACTTC. Using reference TRBV5-1 and TRBJ2-7 for the parts outside the CDR3, the full variable domain is KAGVTQTPRYLIKTRGQQVTLSCSPISGHRSVSWYQQTPGQGLQFLFEYFSETQRNKGNFPGRFSGRQFSNSRSEMNVSTLELGDSALYLCASSLEPTSGGVYEQYFGPGTRLTVT.

This clonotype was seen ten or more times. This chain uses TRBV6-5 with TRBJ2-7, with 7 bases that match TRBD2. CDR1 is MNHEY, CDR2 SVGAGI, per germline. Unmatched junction bases numbered 17, after V lost 4 bases and J lost 2 bases. This CDR3 has 18 residues. The CDR3 nucleotides are TGTGCCAGCAGTTCGGGGAGGGTGGCTAGCCCGCGACCCTACGAGCAGTACTTC. As protein: CASSSGRVASPRPYEQYF.

Ten or more counts support this clonotype. The chain uses TRBV7-9 and TRBJ2-7, with 7 positions matching TRBD2. CDR3 length: 14 residues. The trim removed 1 base at V and 5 bases at J, leaving 5 bases unmatched. Per the germline V gene, CDR1 is SEHNR and CDR2 is FQNEAQ (reference sequence). The CDR3 bases are TGTGCCAGCAGCTTAGGGGGGGGGGTCAACGAGCAGTACGTC. It translates to CASSLGGGVNEQYV.

This clonotype was recorded only once. The chain couples TRBV15 to TRBJ2-5; 12 positions agree with TRBD1. Germline values: CDR1 LNHNV, CDR2 YYDKDF (reference sequence). V trimming: 5 bases; J trimming: 9 bases; junction bases outside the gene matches: 4. This CDR3 has 13 amino acids. The CDR3 nucleotides read TGTGCCACCAGCCCCGGGACAGGGGGCTCCCAGTACTTC. It is translated as CATSPGTGGSQYF.

This clonotype has a count of ten or more. The chain is built from TRBV6-1 and TRBJ2-3; D gene uncertain. Per the germline V gene, CDR1 is MNHNS and CDR2 is SASEGT. Trimming removed 5 bases from V and 6 bases from J, with 12 bases in between. CDR3 length: 13 residues. CDR3 coding DNA: TGTGCCAGCAGTCCTCAATCTTTGGATACGCAGTATTTT. Its translation: CASSPQSLDTQYF.

The chain recombines TRBV2 with TRBJ1-3; 10 bases align to TRBD1. Per the germline V gene, CDR1 is SNHLY and CDR2 is FYNNEI. The CDR3 covers 15 residues. V lost 5 bases and J lost 3; bases outside the gene matches: 4. The CDR3 reads CASSPGTGDGNTIYF. The DNA of the CDR3 is TGTGCCAGCAGTCCTGGGACAGGGGATGGAAACACCATATATTTT.

This clonotype was detected ten times or more. This sequence joins TRBV28 and TRBJ1-2; D is ambiguous. V was shortened by 6 bases and J by 4 bases, with 12 bases between the two germline ends. CDR1 and CDR2 (germline): MDHEN, SYDVKM. The CDR3 spans 13 residues. The CDR3 protein is CASSLLTLYGYTF. In DNA, the CDR3 is TGTGCCAGCAGCTTACTAACGCTCTATGGCTACACCTTC.

The rearrangement uses TRBV2 and TRBJ1-2; D is undetermined. This CDR3 contains 11 residues. Trimming cost V 2 bases and J 10 bases, with 8 bases left between them. The germline gives CDR1 SNHLY, CDR2 FYNNEI. The CDR3 DNA sequence: TGTGCCAGCAGTGAAAGGTGGGACTACACCTTC. Amino acid sequence: CASSERWDYTF.

The chain recombines TRBV20-1 with TRBJ1-2; 10 positions agree with TRBD1. V gave up 8 bases and J gave up 3 bases; unmatched junction bases: 6. The germline CDR1 and CDR2 sequences are DFQATT and SNEGSKA (reference sequence). This CDR3 is built from 13 residues. CDR3 coding DNA: TGCAGTCAGACAGGGGGCGATGACTATGGCTACACCTTC. This sequence encodes CSQTGGDDYGYTF.

The chain employs TRBV5-1 and TRBJ2-5, with 10 nucleotides matching TRBD1. The length of the CDR3 is 15 residues. Germline V lookup: CDR1 SGHRS, CDR2 YFSETQ. J was trimmed by 0 bases and V by 4 bases; bases with no gene match: 3. The CDR3, as DNA: TGCGCCAGCAGCGGTGGGACAGGGGACCAAGAGACCCAGTACTTC. Protein product: CASSGGTGDQETQYF.

This clonotype was seen many times. The chain joins TRBV5-6 to TRBJ1-6, with 8 bases lining up with TRBD1. CDR1 and CDR2 from the germline V gene are SGHDT and YYEEEE. Unmatched junction bases numbered 4, after V lost 1 base and J lost 4 bases. The CDR3 is 16 amino acids. CDR3 residues: CASSLRDRTYNSPLHF. The CDR3 DNA reads TGTGCCAGCAGCTTGAGGGACAGGACTTATAATTCACCCCTCCACTTT.

J is TRBJ2-2 and V is TRBV4-3; D may be TRBD2 (6 bases). The CDR3 loop spans 16 amino acids. CDR1 LGHNA and CDR2 YSLEER come from the germline V gene. V dropped 0 bases and J dropped 4 bases, with 12 bases sitting between them. CDR3 region: CASSQEYGGATGELFF. DNA of the CDR3: TGCGCCAGCAGCCAAGAATACGGGGGAGCCACCGGGGAGCTGTTTTTT.

In this sample, this clonotype turned up once. The V gene is TRBV2, the J gene TRBJ2-1, with a possible D match to TRBD2 (6 bases). Germline V lookup: CDR1 SNHLY, CDR2 FYNNEI. The CDR3 consists of 14 residues. Trimming cost V 5 bases and J 5 bases, with 13 bases left between them. The CDR3: CASSWEDGNNEQFF. The CDR3 region has the DNA TGTGCCAGCAGTTGGGAGGATGGTAACAATGAGCAGTTCTTC.

This clonotype was observed at least ten times. This chain connects TRBV19 to TRBJ1-1; D may be TRBD1 (6 bases). The CDR3 covers 14 residues. Per germline, CDR1 LNHDA and CDR2 SQIVND (reference sequence). V lost 6 bases and J lost 5, with 16 bases in between. The CDR3 nucleotides read TGTGCCAGTAGCACCAGGGGTAGGCATACTGAAGCTTTCTTT. This codes for CASSTRGRHTEAFF.

This clonotype came up a few times. The chain has TRBV6-1 and TRBJ2-2; unclear D gene. The germline CDR1 and CDR2 sequences are MNHNS and SASEGT. This CDR3 region has 17 residues. V was cut by 1 base and J by 2 bases, with 14 bases left in between. CDR3 in DNA: TGTGCCAGCAGTGAAGTGGGTAGGGCCGTTAACACCGGGGAGCTGTTTTTT. The encoded protein is CASSEVGRAVNTGELFF.

This clonotype was seen at least ten times. V gene TRBV2 combines with J gene TRBJ1-2; D is perhaps TRBD1 (5 bases). V lost 3 bases to trimming and J lost 8 bases, with 25 bases between them. CDR3 length: 17 residues. Germline CDR1 reads SNHLY; CDR2 reads FYNNEI. DNA for the CDR3: TGTGCCAGCAGTGAGCCGGGGACTGGGGCTGTCTCGTCGGGCTACACCTTC. This translates into CASSEPGTGAVSSGYTF.

This clonotype has ten or more counts. The J gene is TRBJ1-2, the V gene TRBV5-1, with a weak D call TRBD1 (6 bases). Looked up from germline, CDR1 is SGHRS and CDR2 is YFSETQ. V lost 4 bases and J 4 bases, leaving 14 bases between the germline ends. This CDR3 comprises 14 residues. For the CDR3, the DNA is TGCGCCAGCAGCAGGGACATCACTAGCTATGGCTACACCTTC. Its translation: CASSRDITSYGYTF.

This clonotype was picked up a small number of times. The chain carries TRBV19 and TRBJ2-7; D remains unclear. The CDR3 length is 13 residues. Deletions cut 5 bases from V and 2 bases from J, with 10 bases between. In germline, CDR1 is LNHDA, CDR2 SQIVND (reference sequence). CDR3 DNA sequence: TGTGCCAGTAGTCAAGCTTCTACCTACGAGCAGTACTTC. Amino acids: CASSQASTYEQYF.

The chain uses TRBV2 and TRBJ2-1; 11 positions match TRBD2. CDR1 SNHLY and CDR2 FYNNEI come from the germline V gene. J gave up 5 bases and V 8 bases, and 8 bases lay outside the gene matches. The CDR3 contains 15 residues. CDR3 sequence (DNA): TGTGCCAGCCTCCTAGGGACTAGCGGTGACAATGAGCAGTTCTTC. Translation gives CASLLGTSGDNEQFF. Together with reference TRBV2 and TRBJ2-1, the CDR3 gives the full variable domain: EPEVTQTPSHQVTQMGQEVILRCVPISNHLYFYWYRQILGQKVEFLVSFYNNEISEKSEIFDDQFSVERPDGSNFTLKIRSTKLEDSAMYFCASLLGTSGDNEQFFGPGTRLTVL.

The V call is TRBV5-1, the J call TRBJ2-3, with D perhaps TRBD1 (7 bases). The ends were cut back, 0 bases at V and 3 bases at J, with 14 bases in the middle. Germline CDR1 reads SGHRS; CDR2 reads YFSETQ. The CDR3 sequence is 16 residues long. This CDR3 is CASSLDQQGRTDTQYF. CDR3 nucleotides: TGCGCCAGCAGCTTGGATCAACAGGGGAGGACAGATACGCAGTATTTT.

Points on this clonotype: This sequence may be a read error, since a much larger clone differs from it by one base. This likely comes from a read error, as the CDR3 has no conserved phenylalanine or tryptophan at its end. V usage is TRBV12-3 or TRBV12-4 and J usage is TRBJ2-5, with D unresolved. Trimming took 1 base from V and 4 from J, leaving 7 bases between them. There are 13 residues in the CDR3. The CDR3 protein is CASSLGHLETQYL. In DNA form, the CDR3 reads TGTGCCAGCAGTTTAGGCCACCTAGAGACCCAGTACCTC.